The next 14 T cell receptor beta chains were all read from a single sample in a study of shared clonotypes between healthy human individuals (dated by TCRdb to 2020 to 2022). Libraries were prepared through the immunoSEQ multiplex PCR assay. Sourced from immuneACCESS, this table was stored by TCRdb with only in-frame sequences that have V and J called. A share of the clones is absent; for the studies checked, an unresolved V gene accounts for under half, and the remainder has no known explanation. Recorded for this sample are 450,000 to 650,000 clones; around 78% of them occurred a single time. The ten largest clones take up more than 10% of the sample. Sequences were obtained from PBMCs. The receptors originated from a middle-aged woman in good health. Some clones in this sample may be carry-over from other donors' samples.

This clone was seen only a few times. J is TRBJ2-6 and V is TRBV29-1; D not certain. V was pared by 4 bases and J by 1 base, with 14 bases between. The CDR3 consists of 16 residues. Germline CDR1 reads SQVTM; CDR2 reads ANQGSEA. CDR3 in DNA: TGCAGCGTTGGAAAGGGATCTCCTTCTGGGGCCAACGTCCTGACTTTC. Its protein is CSVGKGSPSGANVLTF.

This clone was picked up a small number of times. The CDR3 region is CASSPIAILEQYF. The CDR3 DNA reads TGTGCCAGCAGCCCTATTGCCATTTTGGAGCAGTACTTC. V and J are TRBV7-8 and TRBJ2-7; D is ambiguous. The length of the CDR3 is 13 residues. Per the germline V gene, CDR1 is SGHVS and CDR2 is FQNEAQ. Trimming took off 5 bases at V and 7 bases at J, with 15 bases between the two ends. Variable domain in full (rest from reference TRBV7-8 and TRBJ2-7): GAGVSQSPRYKVAKRGQDVALRCDPISGHVSLFWYQQALGQGPEFLTYFQNEAQLDKSGLPSDRFFAERPEGSVSTLKIQRTQQEDSAVYLCASSPIAILEQYFGPGTRLTVT.

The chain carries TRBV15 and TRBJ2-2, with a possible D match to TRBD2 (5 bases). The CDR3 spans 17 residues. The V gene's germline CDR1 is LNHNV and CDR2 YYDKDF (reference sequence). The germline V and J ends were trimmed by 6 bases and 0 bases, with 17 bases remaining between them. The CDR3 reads CATRKTMEATNTGELFF. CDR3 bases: TGTGCCACCAGAAAGACCATGGAGGCAACGAACACCGGGGAGCTGTTTTTT.

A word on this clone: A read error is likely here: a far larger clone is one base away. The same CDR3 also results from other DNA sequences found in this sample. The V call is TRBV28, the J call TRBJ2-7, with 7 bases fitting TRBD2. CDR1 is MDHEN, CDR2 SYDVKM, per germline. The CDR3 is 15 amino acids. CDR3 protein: CASSGLGWVSYEQYF. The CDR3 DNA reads TGCGCCAGCAGCGGACTAGGATGGGTTTCCTACGAGCAGTACTTC.

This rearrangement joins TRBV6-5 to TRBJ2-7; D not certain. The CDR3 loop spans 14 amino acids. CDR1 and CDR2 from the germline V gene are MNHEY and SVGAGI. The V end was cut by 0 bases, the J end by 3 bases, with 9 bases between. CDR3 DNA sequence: TGTGCCAGCAGTTACTCGAAGATATACTACGAGCAGTACTTC. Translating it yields CASSYSKIYYEQYF.

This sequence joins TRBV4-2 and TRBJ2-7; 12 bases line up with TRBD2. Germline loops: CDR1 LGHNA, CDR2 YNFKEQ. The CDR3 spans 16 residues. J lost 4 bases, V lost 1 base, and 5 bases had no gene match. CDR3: CASSQGYGTSGYEQYF. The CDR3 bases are TGTGCCAGCAGCCAAGGGTACGGGACTAGCGGGTACGAGCAGTACTTC.

CDR3 nucleotides: TGCGCCAGCAGCCAGACCGCCTCTGGAAACACCATATATTTT. Translation gives CASSQTASGNTIYF. The chain recombines TRBV4-3 with TRBJ1-3; D is ambiguous. V shed 3 bases and J shed 0 bases, with 6 bases lying between them. Germline CDR1 and CDR2: LGHNA and YSLEER. The CDR3 has 14 amino acids.

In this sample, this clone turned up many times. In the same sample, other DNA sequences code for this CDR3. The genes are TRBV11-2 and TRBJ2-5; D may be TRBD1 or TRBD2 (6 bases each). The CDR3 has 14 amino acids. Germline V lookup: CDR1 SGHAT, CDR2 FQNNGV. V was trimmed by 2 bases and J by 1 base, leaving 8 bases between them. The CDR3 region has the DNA TGTGCCAGCAGCTTAAGGGGGGTCCAAGAGACCCAGTACTTC. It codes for CASSLRGVQETQYF.

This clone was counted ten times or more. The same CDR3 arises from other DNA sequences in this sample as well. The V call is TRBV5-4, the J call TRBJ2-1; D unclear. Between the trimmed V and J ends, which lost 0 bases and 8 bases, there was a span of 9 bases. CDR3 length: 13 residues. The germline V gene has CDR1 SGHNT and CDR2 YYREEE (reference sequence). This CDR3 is CASSLGSADEQFF. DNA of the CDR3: TGTGCCAGCAGCTTGGGCTCCGCCGATGAGCAGTTCTTC.

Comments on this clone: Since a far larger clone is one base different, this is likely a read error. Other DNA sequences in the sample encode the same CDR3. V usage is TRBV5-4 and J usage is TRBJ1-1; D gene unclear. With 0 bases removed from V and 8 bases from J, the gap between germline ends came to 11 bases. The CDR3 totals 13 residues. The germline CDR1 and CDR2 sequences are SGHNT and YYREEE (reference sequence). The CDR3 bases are TGTGCCAGCAGCTTGGGGGGTCGCCCGGAAGCTTTCTTT. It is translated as CASSLGGRPEAFF.

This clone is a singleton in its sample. This chain's CDR3 is CASSFTSGRGNTDTQYF. CDR3 in DNA: TGTGCCAGCAGTTTCACTAGCGGGAGGGGAAACACAGATACGCAGTATTTT. The chain joins TRBV28 to TRBJ2-3, with 13 bases aligning to TRBD2. Germline V CDR1 and CDR2: MDHEN, SYDVKM. Trimming cost V 3 bases and J 2 bases; bases outside gene matches: 5. The CDR3 contains 17 residues.

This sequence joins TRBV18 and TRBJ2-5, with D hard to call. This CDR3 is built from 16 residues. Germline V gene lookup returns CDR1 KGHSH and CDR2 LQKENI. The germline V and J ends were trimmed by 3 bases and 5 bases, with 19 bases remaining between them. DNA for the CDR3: TGTGCCAGCTCACCTACGACCGGGTTATTAGGGGAGACCCAGTACTTC. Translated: CASSPTTGLLGETQYF.

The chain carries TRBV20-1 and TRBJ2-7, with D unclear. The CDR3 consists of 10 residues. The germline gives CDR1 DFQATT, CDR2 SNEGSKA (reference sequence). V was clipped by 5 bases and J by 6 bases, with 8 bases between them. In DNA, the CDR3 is TGCAGTGCTCCCAGGAGCGAGCAGTACTTC. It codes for CSAPRSEQYF.

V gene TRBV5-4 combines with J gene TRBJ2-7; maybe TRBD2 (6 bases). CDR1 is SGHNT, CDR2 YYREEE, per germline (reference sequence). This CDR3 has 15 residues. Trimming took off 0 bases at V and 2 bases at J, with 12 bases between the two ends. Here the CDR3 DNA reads TGTGCCAGCAGCTTGGAACGGGAGCCCACCTACGAGCAGTACTTC. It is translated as CASSLEREPTYEQYF.